These T cell receptor beta chains were read from a single sample in a study of blood T cell repertoires in COVID-19. Clones were sequenced by immunoSEQ multiplex PCR, and TCRdb holds only the in-frame ones, with some missing. Seen here are about 480,000 clones, roughly 90% observed once, and the top ten hold approximately 1.8%. Sequencing was carried out using PBMCs or T cells enriched from blood (not recorded which). The source is a middle-aged woman who had recovered from COVID-19. CDR3s include the opening cysteine and the closing phenylalanine or tryptophan. Fields, in order: CDR3 protein, CDR3 DNA, D gene, J gene, clone size, V gene. The D gene is left open where the match is weak. Clone size, where shown, is once, few, many, or a class for clones that have expanded.

CAWSNSPSSYNEQFF | TGTGCCTGGAGTAACTCCCCTAGTTCCTACAATGAGCAGTTCTTC | NA | TRBJ2-1 | NA | TRBV30
CASSLAPRTGASYEQYF | TGTGCCAGCAGTTTAGCCCCTCGTACGGGAGCCTCTTACGAGCAGTACTTC | NA | TRBJ2-7 | NA | TRBV28
CASSKQGPNTEAFF | TGTGCCAGCAGCAAACAGGGTCCCAACACTGAAGCTTTCTTT | NA | TRBJ1-1 | NA | TRBV7-2
CASSSGPAGVWETQYF | TGTGCCAGCAGCTCGGGGCCAGCGGGAGTATGGGAGACCCAGTACTTC | TRBD2 | TRBJ2-5 | NA | TRBV11-3
CASSDQKGRRANYGYTF | TGTGCCAGCAGTGATCAAAAGGGGCGGAGAGCTAACTATGGCTACACCTTC | NA | TRBJ1-2 | NA | TRBV6-1
CASMGRGGPATEAFF | TGTGCCAGCATGGGCAGGGGTGGGCCAGCCACTGAAGCTTTCTTT | NA | TRBJ1-1 | NA | TRBV2
CASSAGQASTNEKLFF | TGCGCCAGCAGCGCCGGACAGGCCTCAACTAATGAAAAACTGTTTTTT | TRBD1 | TRBJ1-4 | NA | TRBV5-1
CASSPPRGASGSPLHF | TGTGCCAGCAGTCCCCCCCGGGGGGCAAGTGGATCACCCCTCCACTTT | NA | TRBJ1-6 | once | TRBV27
CASTIQGPSSYEQYF | TGTGCCAGCACCATACAGGGGCCAAGCTCCTACGAGCAGTACTTC | TRBD1 | TRBJ2-7 | few | TRBV2
CASSSTSGRAGEFF | TGCGCCAGCAGCTCTACTAGCGGGAGGGCCGGTGAGTTCTTC | TRBD2 | TRBJ2-1 | NA | TRBV5-1
CASRPGTVDGYTF | TGTGCCAGCAGGCCTGGGACAGTTGACGGCTACACCTTC | TRBD1 | TRBJ1-2 | NA | TRBV11-2
CASSYRTREKETQYF | TGTGCCAGCAGTTACAGGACTAGAGAAAAAGAGACCCAGTACTTC | TRBD2 | TRBJ2-5 | once | TRBV6-6
CATSDPSGGYQPQHF | TGTGCCACCAGTGACCCAAGCGGGGGGTACCAGCCCCAGCATTTT | NA | TRBJ1-5 | once | TRBV24-1
CASSSGGAGSGNTIYF | TGTGCCAGCAGCTCCGGGGGGGCCGGCTCTGGAAACACCATATATTTT | NA | TRBJ1-3 | NA | TRBV7-2
CASSLAETQYF | TGTGCCAGCAGCTTGGCGGAGACCCAGTACTTC | NA | TRBJ2-5 | few | TRBV5-5
CASRQPGQAHTGELFF | TGCGCCAGCAGACAACCGGGACAGGCCCACACCGGGGAGCTGTTTTTT | TRBD1 | TRBJ2-2 | once | TRBV5-1
CASRGTGPSYEQYF | TGCGCCAGCAGGGGGACAGGGCCCTCCTACGAGCAGTACTTC | TRBD1 | TRBJ2-7 | NA | TRBV10-2
CASRSGAGTYEQYF | TGTGCCAGCAGGAGTGGGGCAGGAACCTACGAGCAGTACTTC | NA | TRBJ2-7 | NA | TRBV6-5
CATSGGTDNNQPQHF | TGTGCCACCAGCGGCGGGACGGATAATAATCAGCCCCAGCATTTT | NA | TRBJ1-5 | NA | TRBV15
CASSSRDSYNSPLHF | TGTGCCAGCAGCTCCAGGGACTCCTATAATTCACCCCTCCACTTT | NA | TRBJ1-6 | NA | TRBV7-2
CASSPWTAGYTF | TGTGCCAGCAGCCCCTGGACAGCAGGCTACACCTTC | NA | TRBJ1-2 | NA | TRBV11-2
CASSNSRYQETQYF | TGTGCCAGCAGTAACTCTAGATACCAAGAGACCCAGTACTTC | NA | TRBJ2-5 | few | TRBV27
CASSIEAAHYEQYF | TGTGCCAGTAGTATAGAGGCGGCTCACTACGAGCAGTACTTC | NA | TRBJ2-7 | NA | TRBV19
CASSSPGQGYEQYF | TGTGCCAGCAGCTCCCCGGGACAGGGGTACGAGCAGTACTTC | TRBD1 | TRBJ2-7 | NA | TRBV5-5
CSGSRGGGYTF | TGCAGCGGCAGCCGGGGTGGTGGCTACACCTTC | NA | TRBJ1-2 | NA | TRBV29-1
CASSPDSIEAFF | TGTGCCAGCAGCCCGGACAGTATCGAAGCTTTCTTT | NA | TRBJ1-1 | few | TRBV7-9
CASSYIGSDTQYF | TGTGCCAGCAGTTACATCGGGTCTGATACGCAGTATTTT | NA | TRBJ2-3 | NA | TRBV6-5
CASSASGLAFYEQYF | TGTGCCAGCAGCGCTTCGGGACTTGCGTTCTACGAGCAGTACTTC | NA | TRBJ2-7 | NA | TRBV5-6
CASSLGGEVADTQYF | TGCGCCAGCAGCTTAGGGGGAGAGGTCGCAGATACGCAGTATTTT | NA | TRBJ2-3 | NA | TRBV5-1
CASSHRQTYSYEQYF | TGTGCCAGCAGTCATCGACAGACCTACTCCTACGAGCAGTACTTC | NA | TRBJ2-7 | NA | TRBV2
CASSAVQGSFSGNTIYF | TGTGCCAGCAGCGCAGTTCAGGGGTCTTTCTCTGGAAACACCATATATTTT | NA | TRBJ1-3 | NA | TRBV7-9
CASSQDFRASNQPQHF | TGCGCCAGCAGCCAAGACTTCAGGGCTAGCAATCAGCCCCAGCATTTT | NA | TRBJ1-5 | NA | TRBV4-3
CASSKGTSGPYEQYF | TGTGCCAGCAGCAAAGGGACTAGCGGTCCCTACGAGCAGTACTTC | TRBD2 | TRBJ2-7 | NA | TRBV5-4
CAWSADKDTEAFF | TGTGCCTGGAGTGCGGACAAGGACACTGAAGCTTTCTTT | NA | TRBJ1-1 | NA | TRBV30
CASSQGSLAGVDNEQFF | TGCGCCAGCAGCCAAGGGTCCCTAGCGGGAGTGGACAATGAGCAGTTCTTC | TRBD2 | TRBJ2-1 | NA | TRBV4-3
CASSTGGPGNTIYF | TGTGCCAGCAGTACAGGGGGACCTGGAAACACCATATATTTT | TRBD1 | TRBJ1-3 | NA | TRBV6-6
CASSFGPSRGGTEAFF | TGTGCCAGCAGCTTTGGTCCAAGCAGGGGTGGGACTGAAGCTTTCTTT | NA | TRBJ1-1 | NA | TRBV7-2
CATSREGSYGYTF | TGTGCCACCAGCAGAGAAGGGAGCTATGGCTACACCTTC | NA | TRBJ1-2 | NA | TRBV15
CASSFNGQGAWGYTF | TGTGCCAGCAGCTTTAATGGACAGGGGGCATGGGGCTACACCTTC | TRBD1 | TRBJ1-2 | NA | TRBV7-2
CASSLRRNTEAFF | TGTGCCAGCAGCTTACGCAGGAACACTGAAGCTTTCTTT | NA | TRBJ1-1 | NA | TRBV11-2
CASSQATGLTEAFF | TGTGCCAGCAGCCAAGCGACAGGGCTCACTGAAGCTTTCTTT | TRBD1 | TRBJ1-1 | once | TRBV3-1/TRBV3-2
CASSVGTSGYYEQYF | TGTGCCAGCAGCGTGGGGACTAGCGGGTACTACGAGCAGTACTTC | TRBD2 | TRBJ2-7 | NA | TRBV7-9
CSVEGTGHGYTF | TGCAGCGTTGAAGGGACAGGGCATGGCTACACCTTC | TRBD1 | TRBJ1-2 | NA | TRBV29-1
CATQGAFYNEQFF | TGTGCCACCCAGGGGGCTTTTTACAATGAGCAGTTCTTC | TRBD1 | TRBJ2-1 | NA | TRBV6-6
CASSQASWTGVMNTEAFF | TGCGCCAGCAGCCAAGCTTCCTGGACAGGGGTGATGAACACTGAAGCTTTCTTT | TRBD1 | TRBJ1-1 | few | TRBV4-3
CASSSRTGRGTEAFF | TGTGCCAGCAGTTCCCGGACAGGGAGGGGGACTGAAGCTTTCTTT | TRBD1 | TRBJ1-1 | NA | TRBV28
CASSFGAVAGGEQFF | TGTGCCAGCAGCTTTGGGGCAGTAGCAGGGGGTGAGCAGTTCTTC | TRBD1 | TRBJ2-1 | NA | TRBV7-6
CASSPYYRPDRSKQETQYF | TGTGCCAGTAGCCCTTATTACCGGCCGGACAGGAGTAAACAAGAGACCCAGTACTTC | TRBD1 | TRBJ2-5 | once | TRBV19
CASSLQGLSNQPQHF | TGTGCCAGCAGCTTACAGGGCTTGAGCAATCAGCCCCAGCATTTT | NA | TRBJ1-5 | NA | TRBV7-8
CASTPGVSSVAFF | TGTGCCAGCACGCCAGGGGTGTCTTCGGTAGCTTTCTTT | NA | TRBJ1-1 | NA | TRBV2
CASRPTAGSFYGYTF | TGTGCCAGTAGACCGACGGCAGGAAGTTTCTATGGCTACACCTTC | NA | TRBJ1-2 | once | TRBV19